Listed below are T cell receptor beta chains from one sample, sequenced in a study of T-cell reconstitution after alpha-beta-depleted transplantation in children. TCRdb re-derived calls from the PCR reads in MiXCR, one entry per CDR3 protein. The table includes hundreds of thousands of distinct CDR3 sequences, approximately 10% detected once. The sample consisted of PBMCs, taken before TCRalphabeta/CD19-depleted stem cell transplant. The source of these receptors is a child aged 2-15 years with inherited bone marrow failure, due to receive a stem cell transplant. The CDR3 runs from the conserved cysteine through the conserved F or W. D genes are given only for firm matches. For some rows the clone size is stated as once, few or many, or as a class when expanded; others skip it.

j_call: TRBJ2-7
clone_size: many
v_call: TRBV28
d_call: TRBD2
cdr3_aa: CASSFGGRSEQYF
cdr3_nt: TGTGCCAGCAGTTTTGGCGGGAGGTCCGAGCAGTACTTC

j_call: TRBJ2-7
clone_size: many
v_call: TRBV7-9
d_call: NA
cdr3_aa: CASSTGWGEGGEQYF
cdr3_nt: TGTGCCAGCAGCACTGGATGGGGGGAGGGGGGTGAGCAGTACTTC

j_call: TRBJ1-4
clone_size: few
v_call: TRBV4-1
d_call: TRBD1
cdr3_aa: CASASGQGYRMEKLFF
cdr3_nt: TGCGCCAGCGCATCGGGACAGGGGTATAGAATGGAAAAACTGTTTTTT

j_call: TRBJ2-3
clone_size: many
v_call: TRBV20-1
d_call: NA
cdr3_aa: CSASLAASTDTQYF
cdr3_nt: TGCAGTGCTAGTTTGGCGGCTAGCACAGATACGCAGTATTTT

j_call: TRBJ1-2
clone_size: many
v_call: TRBV10-3
d_call: TRBD1
cdr3_aa: CAISTGGDGYTF
cdr3_nt: TGTGCCATCAGTACAGGGGGTGATGGCTACACCTTC

j_call: TRBJ1-2
clone_size: many
v_call: TRBV6-5
d_call: NA
cdr3_aa: CASSYSLGEQGYTF
cdr3_nt: TGTGCCAGCAGTTACTCGCTCGGGGAACAAGGCTACACCTTC

j_call: TRBJ2-3
clone_size: many
v_call: TRBV29-1
d_call: TRBD1
cdr3_aa: CSADRATDTQYF
cdr3_nt: TGCAGCGCAGACAGGGCGACAGATACGCAGTATTTT

j_call: TRBJ2-6
clone_size: NA
v_call: TRBV6-1
d_call: TRBD1
cdr3_aa: CASSETGPSGANVLTF
cdr3_nt: TGTGCCAGCAGCGAGACAGGGCCCTCTGGGGCCAACGTCCTGACTTTC

j_call: TRBJ1-2
clone_size: few
v_call: TRBV30
d_call: NA
cdr3_aa: CAWTFFGGDGYTF
cdr3_nt: TGTGCCTGGACTTTTTTCGGGGGCGATGGCTACACCTTC

j_call: TRBJ1-1
clone_size: many
v_call: TRBV7-9
d_call: NA
cdr3_aa: CASSPTWNTEAFF
cdr3_nt: TGTGCCAGCAGCCCCACCTGGAACACTGAAGCTTTCTTT

j_call: TRBJ2-6
clone_size: NA
v_call: TRBV5-1
d_call: NA
cdr3_aa: CASSPQVRAGANVLTF
cdr3_nt: TGCGCCAGCAGCCCCCAGGTCAGGGCTGGGGCCAACGTCCTGACTTTC

j_call: TRBJ2-7
clone_size: many
v_call: TRBV28
d_call: TRBD2
cdr3_aa: CASRYSGSSYEQYF
cdr3_nt: TGTGCCAGCAGATATAGCGGGAGCTCCTACGAGCAGTACTTC

j_call: TRBJ2-7
clone_size: many
v_call: TRBV7-2
d_call: TRBD2
cdr3_aa: CASSLEGLGAYEQYF
cdr3_nt: TGTGCCAGCAGCTTAGAGGGACTAGGGGCCTACGAGCAGTACTTC

j_call: TRBJ2-4
clone_size: many
v_call: TRBV9
d_call: NA
cdr3_aa: CASSVGVAKNIQYF
cdr3_nt: TGTGCCAGCAGCGTAGGGGTAGCCAAAAACATTCAGTACTTC

j_call: TRBJ2-2
clone_size: NA
v_call: TRBV5-1
d_call: NA
cdr3_aa: CASSLGVPLTGELFF
cdr3_nt: TGCGCCAGCAGCTTGGGGGTTCCTTTAACCGGGGAGCTGTTTTTT

j_call: TRBJ1-4
clone_size: NA
v_call: TRBV20-1
d_call: TRBD1
cdr3_aa: CSANPTGGYEKLFF
cdr3_nt: TGCAGTGCTAATCCGACAGGGGGCTATGAAAAACTGTTTTTT

j_call: TRBJ2-2
clone_size: few
v_call: TRBV18
d_call: NA
cdr3_aa: CASPRVTTGELFF
cdr3_nt: TGTGCCAGCCCCCGTGTGACCACCGGGGAGCTGTTTTTT

j_call: TRBJ2-1
clone_size: NA
v_call: TRBV12-3/TRBV12-4
d_call: TRBD2
cdr3_aa: CASSLIPTSEYHNEQFF
cdr3_nt: TGTGCCAGCAGTTTGATCCCGACTAGCGAGTACCACAATGAGCAGTTCTTC

j_call: TRBJ2-7
clone_size: NA
v_call: TRBV4-2
d_call: TRBD1
cdr3_aa: CASSQQQGTYEQYF
cdr3_nt: TGTGCCAGCAGCCAGCAACAGGGGACCTACGAGCAGTACTTC

j_call: TRBJ2-1
clone_size: many
v_call: TRBV5-1
d_call: TRBD2
cdr3_aa: CASSPPHPGGVNEQFF
cdr3_nt: TGCGCCAGCAGCCCACCCCATCCGGGAGGCGTTAATGAGCAGTTCTTC

j_call: TRBJ1-2
clone_size: many
v_call: TRBV12-3/TRBV12-4
d_call: NA
cdr3_aa: CASSLSWGYGYTF
cdr3_nt: TGTGCCAGCAGTTTAAGCTGGGGCTATGGCTACACCTTC

j_call: TRBJ2-3
clone_size: many
v_call: TRBV7-2
d_call: TRBD2
cdr3_aa: CASSTRLAGNTDTQYF
cdr3_nt: TGTGCCAGCAGCACCCGACTAGCGGGGAACACAGATACGCAGTATTTT

j_call: TRBJ1-1
clone_size: NA
v_call: TRBV6-2/TRBV6-3
d_call: NA
cdr3_aa: CASSYSYLRGGTEAFF
cdr3_nt: TGTGCCAGCAGTTACTCCTATCTGCGGGGGGGGACTGAAGCTTTCTTT

j_call: TRBJ2-3
clone_size: many
v_call: TRBV6-2/TRBV6-3
d_call: TRBD1
cdr3_aa: CASSYPLTQTHRGGRTDTQYF
cdr3_nt: TGTGCCAGCAGTTACCCCCTCACGCAGACACACCGAGGGGGCCGCACAGATACGCAGTATTTT

j_call: TRBJ2-1
clone_size: many
v_call: TRBV20-1
d_call: TRBD2
cdr3_aa: CSATWGKREVYEQFF
cdr3_nt: TGCAGTGCTACGTGGGGGAAGCGGGAGGTCTATGAGCAGTTCTTC

j_call: TRBJ2-7
clone_size: many
v_call: TRBV20-1
d_call: TRBD2
cdr3_aa: CSANPREGEQYF
cdr3_nt: TGCAGTGCTAACCCCAGGGAGGGCGAGCAGTACTTC

j_call: TRBJ2-3
clone_size: NA
v_call: TRBV29-1
d_call: TRBD2
cdr3_aa: CSVAPGGGAQYF
cdr3_nt: TGCAGCGTTGCCCCGGGGGGGGGTGCGCAGTATTTT

j_call: TRBJ2-5
clone_size: NA
v_call: TRBV12-3/TRBV12-4
d_call: TRBD2
cdr3_aa: CASSLKRLAGTLQETQYF
cdr3_nt: TGTGCCAGCAGTTTAAAGCGGCTAGCGGGGACCCTCCAAGAGACCCAGTACTTC

j_call: TRBJ2-1
clone_size: many
v_call: TRBV27
d_call: TRBD2
cdr3_aa: CASSLYYGGSYNEQFF
cdr3_nt: TGTGCCAGCAGTTTATATTACGGGGGGTCCTACAATGAGCAGTTCTTC

j_call: TRBJ2-1
clone_size: many
v_call: TRBV4-3
d_call: NA
cdr3_aa: CASSQDGPGGESYNEQFF
cdr3_nt: TGCGCCAGCAGCCAAGATGGCCCTGGCGGGGAATCCTACAATGAGCAGTTCTTC

j_call: TRBJ2-5
clone_size: many
v_call: TRBV5-1
d_call: NA
cdr3_aa: CASSDGATQYF
cdr3_nt: TGCGCCAGCAGCGACGGTGCGACCCAGTACTTC

j_call: TRBJ2-3
clone_size: many
v_call: TRBV4-3
d_call: TRBD2
cdr3_aa: CASSQGSGRAPGTDTQYF
cdr3_nt: TGCGCCAGCAGCCAGGGTAGCGGGAGAGCTCCGGGCACAGATACGCAGTATTTT

j_call: TRBJ2-7
clone_size: few
v_call: TRBV28
d_call: TRBD2
cdr3_aa: CASSRGGSQYF
cdr3_nt: TGTGCCAGCAGCCGGGGGGGGTCACAGTACTTC

j_call: TRBJ2-1
clone_size: many
v_call: TRBV5-4
d_call: NA
cdr3_aa: CASSQYSDEQFF
cdr3_nt: TGTGCCAGCAGCCAGTACAGTGATGAGCAGTTCTTC

j_call: TRBJ2-3
clone_size: many
v_call: TRBV11-2
d_call: TRBD1
cdr3_aa: CASSPGGFSTDTQYF
cdr3_nt: TGTGCCAGCAGCCCAGGGGGTTTTAGCACAGATACGCAGTATTTT

j_call: TRBJ2-1
clone_size: many
v_call: TRBV6-2/TRBV6-3
d_call: NA
cdr3_aa: CASSYGGNSYNEQFF
cdr3_nt: TGTGCCAGCAGTTATGGGGGGAACTCCTACAATGAGCAGTTCTTC

j_call: TRBJ2-2
clone_size: many
v_call: TRBV7-9
d_call: TRBD2
cdr3_aa: CASSLFWASGLPGELFF
cdr3_nt: TGTGCCAGCAGCTTATTTTGGGCTAGCGGGCTCCCCGGGGAGCTGTTTTTT

j_call: TRBJ2-1
clone_size: many
v_call: TRBV7-2
d_call: TRBD2
cdr3_aa: CASSFRTSGDNEQFF
cdr3_nt: TGTGCCAGCAGCTTCCGGACTAGCGGGGACAATGAGCAGTTCTTC

j_call: TRBJ1-1
clone_size: many
v_call: TRBV20-1
d_call: TRBD1
cdr3_aa: CSDDNRGLTEAFF
cdr3_nt: TGCAGCGACGACAACAGGGGTTTAACTGAAGCTTTCTTT

j_call: TRBJ2-3
clone_size: many
v_call: TRBV20-1
d_call: TRBD2
cdr3_aa: CSASKAGAVADTQYF
cdr3_nt: TGCAGTGCTAGTAAGGCGGGAGCAGTAGCAGATACGCAGTATTTT

j_call: TRBJ2-7
clone_size: many
v_call: TRBV4-3
d_call: NA
cdr3_aa: CASSRGRNYEQYF
cdr3_nt: TGCGCCAGCAGCCGCGGTCGGAACTACGAGCAGTACTTC

j_call: TRBJ1-4
clone_size: few
v_call: TRBV12-3/TRBV12-4
d_call: NA
cdr3_aa: CASSQFTGNATNEKLFF
cdr3_nt: TGTGCCAGCAGCCAATTTACAGGGAACGCAACTAATGAAAAACTGTTTTTT

j_call: TRBJ2-5
clone_size: many
v_call: TRBV5-5
d_call: TRBD2
cdr3_aa: CASSKGLAQETQYF
cdr3_nt: TGTGCCAGCAGCAAAGGACTAGCCCAAGAGACCCAGTACTTC

j_call: TRBJ2-7
clone_size: few
v_call: TRBV5-1
d_call: NA
cdr3_aa: CASSLAGTEGQYF
cdr3_nt: TGCGCCAGCAGCTTGGCGGGGACCGAGGGGCAGTACTTC

j_call: TRBJ1-1
clone_size: many
v_call: TRBV12-3/TRBV12-4
d_call: NA
cdr3_aa: CASSLGLGYTEAFF
cdr3_nt: TGTGCCAGCAGCCTGGGACTGGGGTACACTGAAGCTTTCTTT

j_call: TRBJ2-6
clone_size: many
v_call: TRBV12-3/TRBV12-4
d_call: NA
cdr3_aa: CASRPQNSGANVLTF
cdr3_nt: TGTGCCAGCAGACCACAGAACTCTGGGGCCAACGTCCTGACTTTC

j_call: TRBJ2-1
clone_size: many
v_call: TRBV29-1
d_call: NA
cdr3_aa: CSADPRAGSYNEQFF
cdr3_nt: TGCAGCGCCGACCCTCGAGCGGGCTCCTACAATGAGCAGTTCTTC

j_call: TRBJ2-4
clone_size: many
v_call: TRBV27
d_call: TRBD1
cdr3_aa: CASSAPSYRDRGVVQYF
cdr3_nt: TGTGCCAGCAGTGCCCCCTCCTACCGGGACAGGGGTGTAGTTCAGTACTTC

j_call: TRBJ1-2
clone_size: many
v_call: TRBV12-3/TRBV12-4
d_call: NA
cdr3_aa: CASSSSARTFGYTF
cdr3_nt: TGTGCCAGCAGCTCCTCCGCGAGGACTTTTGGCTACACCTTC

j_call: TRBJ1-6
clone_size: many
v_call: TRBV6-1
d_call: NA
cdr3_aa: CASWGASPLHF
cdr3_nt: TGTGCCAGCTGGGGGGCTTCACCCCTCCACTTT

j_call: TRBJ2-1
clone_size: many
v_call: TRBV4-3
d_call: NA
cdr3_aa: CASSQSPINNEQFF
cdr3_nt: TGCGCCAGCAGCCAAAGCCCAATCAACAATGAGCAGTTCTTC

j_call: TRBJ2-2
clone_size: many
v_call: TRBV20-1
d_call: NA
cdr3_aa: CSAYTGELFF
cdr3_nt: TGCAGTGCTTACACCGGGGAGCTGTTTTTT

j_call: TRBJ2-7
clone_size: many
v_call: TRBV3-1
d_call: NA
cdr3_aa: CASSLPGEQYF
cdr3_nt: TGTGCCAGCAGCCTCCCCGGCGAGCAGTACTTC